This T cell receptor beta chain was observed in a study of blood T cell repertoires in COVID-19. Study-level background: The study drew acute and convalescent COVID-19 samples from the United States, Italy and Spain.

Clones were read by immunoSEQ multiplex PCR, and TCRdb kept only the in-frame ones, dropping some. Here the sample spans under 350,000 clones, approximately 83% being singletons. Germline-derived CDR1 and CDR2 are SGHNT and YYREEE (reference sequence). The V and J ends lost 0 bases and 3 bases, in that order; junction bases with no gene match: 3. CDR3 length equals 15 residues. Participant age was about 18 to 89 years, and participants resided in 24 US areas. The study assigned cohorts using participant-reported clinical history. The clonotype was recovered from a woman between 40 and 50 years old with acute COVID-19. The V and J genes are TRBV5-4 and TRBJ2-4; TRBD1 matches at 7 bases. Sequenced material: PBMCs or T cells enriched from blood (not recorded which). The CDR3: CASSLEGASKNIQYF. CDR3 nucleotides: TGTGCCAGCAGCTTGGAGGGGGCTAGCAAAAACATTCAGTACTTC. Filled out from reference TRBV5-4 and TRBJ2-4, the complete variable domain reads ETGVTQSPTHLIKTRGQQVTLRCSSQSGHNTVSWYQQALGQGPQFIFQYYREEENGRGNFPPRFSGLQFPNYSSELNVNALELDDSALYLCASSLEGASKNIQYFGAGTRLSVL.